The clone carrying this T cell receptor (beta chain) appeared once. Its antigen is still unknown. This sample was included in a study of neurological immune-mediated disorders. General observations from the study: TCR-beta repertoires seemed private in all groups, with no expanded CDR3 amino acid sequences shared. The greatest TCR clonal expansion appeared in HTLV-1-associated myelopathy and the smallest, falling below healthy controls, in multiple sclerosis.

The yield of each sequencing run was over 200 million TCR-beta sequences from 15-18 subjects. Using its own MiXCR run on the 5' RACE reads, TCRdb lists one record per CDR3 protein. The sample carries around 40,000 distinct CDR3 sequences, approximately 7.2% recorded once. This clonotype originated in a middle-aged man in good health. What was sequenced was CD4+ T cells from blood.

This CDR3 is CASSLDQSSYNSPLHF. In DNA, the CDR3 is TGCGCCAGCAGCTTGGATCAGAGCTCCTATAATTCACCCCTCCACTTT. V gene TRBV5-1 combines with J gene TRBJ1-6, with no clear D. There are 16 residues in the CDR3. Trimming shortened V by 0 bases and J by 0 bases, and 7 bases separated the two germline ends. The germline CDR1 and CDR2 sequences are SGHRS and YFSETQ.